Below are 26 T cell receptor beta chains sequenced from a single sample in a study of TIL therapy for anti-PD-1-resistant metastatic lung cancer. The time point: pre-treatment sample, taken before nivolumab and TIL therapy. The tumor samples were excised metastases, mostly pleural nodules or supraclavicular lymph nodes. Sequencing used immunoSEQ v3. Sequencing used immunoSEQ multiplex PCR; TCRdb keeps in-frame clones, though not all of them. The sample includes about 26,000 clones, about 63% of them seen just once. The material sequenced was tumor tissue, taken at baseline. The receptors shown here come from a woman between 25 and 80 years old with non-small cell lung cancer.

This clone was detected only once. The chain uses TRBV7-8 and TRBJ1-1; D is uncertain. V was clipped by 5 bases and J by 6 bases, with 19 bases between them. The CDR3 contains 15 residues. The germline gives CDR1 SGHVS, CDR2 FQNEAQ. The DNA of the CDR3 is TGTGCCAGCAGCACTACGACCGGGAGGTTTGCTGAAGCTTTCTTT. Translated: CASSTTTGRFAEAFF.

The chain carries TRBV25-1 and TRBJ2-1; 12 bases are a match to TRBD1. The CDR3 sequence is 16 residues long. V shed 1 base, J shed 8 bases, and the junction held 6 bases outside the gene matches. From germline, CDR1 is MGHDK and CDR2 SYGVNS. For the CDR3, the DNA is TGTGCCAGCAGTGAATTCGGGGGACAGGGGGCATATGAGCAGTTCTTC. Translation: CASSEFGGQGAYEQFF.

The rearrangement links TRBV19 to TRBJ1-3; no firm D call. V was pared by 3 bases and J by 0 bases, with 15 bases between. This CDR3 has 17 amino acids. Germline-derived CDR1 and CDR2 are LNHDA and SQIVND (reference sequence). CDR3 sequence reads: CASSIETISNSGNTIYF. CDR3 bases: TGTGCCAGTAGTATCGAGACAATTTCCAACTCTGGAAACACCATATATTTT.

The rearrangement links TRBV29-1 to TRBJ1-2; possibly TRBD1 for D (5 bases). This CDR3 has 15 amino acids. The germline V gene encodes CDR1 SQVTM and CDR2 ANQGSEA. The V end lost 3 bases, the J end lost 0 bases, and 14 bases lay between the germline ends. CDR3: CSVDSPGGPNYGYTF. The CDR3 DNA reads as TGCAGCGTTGATTCCCCGGGGGGACCTAACTATGGCTACACCTTC.

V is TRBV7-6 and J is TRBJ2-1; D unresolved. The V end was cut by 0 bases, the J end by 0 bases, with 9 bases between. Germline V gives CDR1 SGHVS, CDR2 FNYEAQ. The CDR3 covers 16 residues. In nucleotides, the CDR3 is TGTGCCAGCAGCTTAGCGCAGCCAGCCTCCTACAATGAGCAGTTCTTC. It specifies CASSLAQPASYNEQFF.

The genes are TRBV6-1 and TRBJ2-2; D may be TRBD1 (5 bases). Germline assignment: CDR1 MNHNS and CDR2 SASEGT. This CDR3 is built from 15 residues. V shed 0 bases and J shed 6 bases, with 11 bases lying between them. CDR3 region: CASSEAQGGAGELFF. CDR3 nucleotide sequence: TGTGCCAGCAGTGAAGCGCAGGGTGGGGCCGGGGAGCTGTTTTTT.

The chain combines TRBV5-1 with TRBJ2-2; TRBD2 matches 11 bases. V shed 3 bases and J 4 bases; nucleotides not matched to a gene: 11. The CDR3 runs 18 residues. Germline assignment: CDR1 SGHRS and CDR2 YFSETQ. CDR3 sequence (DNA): TGCGCCAGCAGCTCAACTAGCGGGAGTTCAATCGTCACCGGGGAGCTGTTTTTT. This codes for CASSSTSGSSIVTGELFF.

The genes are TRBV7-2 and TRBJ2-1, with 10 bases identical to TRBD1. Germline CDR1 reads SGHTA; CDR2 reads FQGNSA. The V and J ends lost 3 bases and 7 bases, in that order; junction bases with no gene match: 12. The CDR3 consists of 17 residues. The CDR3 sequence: CASSFSPLDRGRNEQFF. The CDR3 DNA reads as TGTGCCAGCAGCTTCTCACCTTTGGACAGGGGGAGGAATGAGCAGTTCTTC.

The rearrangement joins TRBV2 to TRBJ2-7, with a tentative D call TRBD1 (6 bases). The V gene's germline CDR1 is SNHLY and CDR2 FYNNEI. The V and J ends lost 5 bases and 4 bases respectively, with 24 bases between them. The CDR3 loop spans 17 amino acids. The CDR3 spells CASSTPDNRASGYEQYF. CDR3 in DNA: TGTGCCAGCAGTACCCCGGACAACAGGGCAAGCGGATACGAGCAGTACTTC.

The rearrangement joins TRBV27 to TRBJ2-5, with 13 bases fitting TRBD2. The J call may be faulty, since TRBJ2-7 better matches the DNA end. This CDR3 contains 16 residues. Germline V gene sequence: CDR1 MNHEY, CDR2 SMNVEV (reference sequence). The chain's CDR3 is CASRPGGLAGVFEQYF. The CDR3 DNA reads TGTGCCAGCAGACCGGGAGGACTAGCGGGAGTATTCGAGCAGTACTTC.

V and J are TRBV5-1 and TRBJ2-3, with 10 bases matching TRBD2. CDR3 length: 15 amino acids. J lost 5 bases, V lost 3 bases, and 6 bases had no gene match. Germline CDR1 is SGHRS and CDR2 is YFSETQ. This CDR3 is CASSWSSGRGDTQYF. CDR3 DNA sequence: TGCGCCAGCAGCTGGTCTAGCGGGAGAGGAGATACGCAGTATTTT.

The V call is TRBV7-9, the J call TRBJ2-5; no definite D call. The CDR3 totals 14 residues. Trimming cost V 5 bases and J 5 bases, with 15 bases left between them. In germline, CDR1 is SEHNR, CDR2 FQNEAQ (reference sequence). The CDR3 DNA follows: TGTGCCAGCAGCGGAGCCGGGTCCACGGAGACCCAGTACTTC. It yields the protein CASSGAGSTETQYF.

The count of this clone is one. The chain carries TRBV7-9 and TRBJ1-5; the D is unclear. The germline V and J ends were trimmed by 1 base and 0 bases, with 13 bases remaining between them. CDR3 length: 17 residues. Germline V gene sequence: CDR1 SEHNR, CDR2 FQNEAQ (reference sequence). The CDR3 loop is CASSLVVQPNSNQPQHF. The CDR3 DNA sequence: TGTGCCAGCAGCTTAGTCGTACAGCCGAATAGCAATCAGCCCCAGCATTTT.

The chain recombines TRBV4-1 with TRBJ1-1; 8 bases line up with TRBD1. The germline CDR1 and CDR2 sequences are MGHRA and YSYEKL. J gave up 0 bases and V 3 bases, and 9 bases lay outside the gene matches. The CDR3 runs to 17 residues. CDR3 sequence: CASSHEYGDRLNTEAFF. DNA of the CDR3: TGCGCCAGCAGCCACGAATACGGGGACAGGTTGAACACTGAAGCTTTCTTT.

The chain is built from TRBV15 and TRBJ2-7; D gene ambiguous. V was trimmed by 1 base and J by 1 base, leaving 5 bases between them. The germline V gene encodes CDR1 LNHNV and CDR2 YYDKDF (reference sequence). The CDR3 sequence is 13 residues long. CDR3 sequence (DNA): TGTGCCACCAGCAGAGGACGATCCTACGAGCAGTACTTC. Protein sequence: CATSRGRSYEQYF.

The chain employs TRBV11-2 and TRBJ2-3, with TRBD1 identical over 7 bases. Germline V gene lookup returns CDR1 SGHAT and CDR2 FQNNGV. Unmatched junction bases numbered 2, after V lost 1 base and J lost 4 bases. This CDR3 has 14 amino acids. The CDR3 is CASSLGGGPDTQYF. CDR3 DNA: TGTGCCAGCAGCTTAGGAGGGGGCCCAGATACGCAGTATTTT.

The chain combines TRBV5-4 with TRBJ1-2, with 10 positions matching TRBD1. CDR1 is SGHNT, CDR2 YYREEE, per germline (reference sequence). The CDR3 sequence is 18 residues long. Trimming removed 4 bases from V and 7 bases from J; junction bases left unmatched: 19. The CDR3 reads CASSPRQGQGSSARGYTF. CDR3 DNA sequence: TGTGCCAGCAGCCCCAGGCAGGGACAGGGGAGTTCGGCGCGTGGCTACACCTTC.

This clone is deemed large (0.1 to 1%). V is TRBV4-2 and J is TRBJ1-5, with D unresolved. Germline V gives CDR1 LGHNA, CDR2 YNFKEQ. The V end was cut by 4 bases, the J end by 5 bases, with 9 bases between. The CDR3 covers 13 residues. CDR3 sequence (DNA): TGTGCCAGCAGCCCCCATCAGGATCAGCCCCAGCATTTT. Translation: CASSPHQDQPQHF.

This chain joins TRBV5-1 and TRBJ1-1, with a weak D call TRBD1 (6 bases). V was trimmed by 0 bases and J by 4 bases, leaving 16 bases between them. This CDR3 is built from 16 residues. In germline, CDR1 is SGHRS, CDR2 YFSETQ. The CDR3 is CASSLAGGHGSTEAFF. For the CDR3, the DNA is TGCGCCAGCAGCTTGGCCGGGGGACACGGGTCCACTGAAGCTTTCTTT.

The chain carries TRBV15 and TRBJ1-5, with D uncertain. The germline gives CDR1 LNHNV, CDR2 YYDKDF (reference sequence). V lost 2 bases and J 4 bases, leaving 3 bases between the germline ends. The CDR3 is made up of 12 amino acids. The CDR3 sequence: CATSRSNQPQHF. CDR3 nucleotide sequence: TGTGCCACCAGCAGAAGTAATCAGCCCCAGCATTTT.

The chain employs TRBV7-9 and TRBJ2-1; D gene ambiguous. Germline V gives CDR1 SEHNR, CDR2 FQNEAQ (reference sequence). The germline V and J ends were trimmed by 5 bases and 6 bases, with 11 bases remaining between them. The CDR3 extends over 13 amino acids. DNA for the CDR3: TGTGCCAGCAGCCCCCCATTGGTCAATGAGCAGTTCTTC. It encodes CASSPPLVNEQFF. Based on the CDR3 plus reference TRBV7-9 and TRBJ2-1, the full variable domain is DTGVSQNPRHKITKRGQNVTFRCDPISEHNRLYWYRQTLGQGPEFLTYFQNEAQLEKSRLLSDRFSAERPKGSFSTLEIQRTEQGDSAMYLCASSPPLVNEQFFGPGTRLTVL.

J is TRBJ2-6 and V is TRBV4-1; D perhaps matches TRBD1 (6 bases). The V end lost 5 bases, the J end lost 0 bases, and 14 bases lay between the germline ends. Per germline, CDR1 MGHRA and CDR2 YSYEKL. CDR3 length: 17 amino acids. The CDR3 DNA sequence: TGCGCCAGCAGCTTCATTCAGGGGAGCTCTGGGGCCAACGTCCTGACTTTC. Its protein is CASSFIQGSSGANVLTF.

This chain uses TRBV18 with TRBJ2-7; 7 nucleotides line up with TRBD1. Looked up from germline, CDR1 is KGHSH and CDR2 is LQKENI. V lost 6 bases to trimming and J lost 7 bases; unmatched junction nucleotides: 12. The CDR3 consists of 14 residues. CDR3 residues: CASSQETGKEEQYF. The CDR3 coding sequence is TGTGCCAGCTCCCAAGAGACAGGGAAAGAGGAGCAGTACTTC.

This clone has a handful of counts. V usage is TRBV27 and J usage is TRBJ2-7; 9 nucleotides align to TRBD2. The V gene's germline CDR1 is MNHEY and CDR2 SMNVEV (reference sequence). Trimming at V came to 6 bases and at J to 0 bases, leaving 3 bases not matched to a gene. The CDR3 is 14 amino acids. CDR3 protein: CASRFSGSSYEQYF. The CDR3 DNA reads TGTGCCAGCAGGTTTAGCGGGAGCTCCTACGAGCAGTACTTC.

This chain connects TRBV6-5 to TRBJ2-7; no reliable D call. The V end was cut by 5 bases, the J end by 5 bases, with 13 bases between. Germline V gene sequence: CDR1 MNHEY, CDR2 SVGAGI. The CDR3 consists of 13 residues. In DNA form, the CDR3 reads TGTGCCAGCAGTCCCCCCCGCCCACACGAGCAGTACTTC. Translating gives CASSPPRPHEQYF.

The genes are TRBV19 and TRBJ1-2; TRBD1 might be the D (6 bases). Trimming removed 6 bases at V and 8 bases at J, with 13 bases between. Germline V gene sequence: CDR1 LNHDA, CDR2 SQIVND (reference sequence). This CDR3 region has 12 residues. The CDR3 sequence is CASSGGPLGYTF. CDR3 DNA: TGTGCCAGTAGCGGGGGCCCTTTGGGCTACACCTTC.